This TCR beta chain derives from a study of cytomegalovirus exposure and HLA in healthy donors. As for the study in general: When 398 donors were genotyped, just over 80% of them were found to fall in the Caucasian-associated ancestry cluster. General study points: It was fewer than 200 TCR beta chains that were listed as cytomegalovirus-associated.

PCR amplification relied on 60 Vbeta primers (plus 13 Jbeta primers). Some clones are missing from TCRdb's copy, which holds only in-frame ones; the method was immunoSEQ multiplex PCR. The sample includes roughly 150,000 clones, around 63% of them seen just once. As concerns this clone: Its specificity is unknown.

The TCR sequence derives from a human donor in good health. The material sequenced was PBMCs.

For the CDR3, the DNA is TGTGCCAGCAGCTTATATAGCGGGAGGCCCTACGAGCAGTACTTC. This translates into CASSLYSGRPYEQYF. The rearrangement links TRBV11-3 to TRBJ2-7, with 10 bases fitting TRBD2. The germline V gene has CDR1 SGHNT and CDR2 YENEEA. The CDR3 consists of 15 residues. With 2 bases clipped from V and 2 bases from J, the junction kept 3 bases outside the gene matches.